Here is one T cell receptor beta chain with its context. The length of the CDR3 is 18 residues. Losses at the gene ends were 4 bases for V and 5 bases for J; bases not matched to a gene: 14. The germline CDR1 and CDR2 sequences are MGHRA and YSYEKL. The entry originates in a study of T cell changes during pregnancy in multiple sclerosis. Sequencing used immunoSEQ multiplex PCR; TCRdb keeps in-frame clones, though not all of them. This sample yields some 77,000 clones, of which around 93% are seen a single time; 2.5% to 3% belongs to the top ten. This specimen consisted of peripheral blood, obtained after pregnancy. The receptor's source is a female donor in good health, enrolled as a control in a pregnancy study. The chain uses TRBV4-1 and TRBJ2-6, with TRBD2 identical over 7 bases. This chain's CDR3 is CASSPSGDPLWRANVLTF. DNA of the CDR3: TGCGCCAGCAGCCCGAGCGGGGACCCGCTCTGGAGGGCCAACGTCCTGACTTTC.